The next 20 T cell receptor beta chains were all read from a single sample in a study of CD8+ T cells in alopecia areata. RNA, once extracted, was reverse transcribed into cDNA for use as the sequencing template. Sequencing was performed with immunoSEQ multiplex PCR; in TCRdb, only in-frame clones are kept and a portion is missing. In the table there are some 130,000 clones, approximately 48% of which are singletons. The input for sequencing was CD8+ T cells sorted from blood, taken at week 0. The receptor source for this set is a human donor with alopecia areata.

The chain combines TRBV4-3 with TRBJ1-2; 9 bases align to TRBD1. This CDR3 region has 15 residues. Germline V gene data show CDR1 as LGHNA and CDR2 as YSLEER. The J segment lost 2 bases and the V segment lost 4 bases, leaving 5 bases of the junction unmatched. The CDR3 is CASSRRGQGNYGYTF. For the CDR3, the DNA is TGCGCCAGCAGCCGTCGAGGACAGGGGAACTATGGCTACACCTTC.

The chain links TRBV5-6 to TRBJ1-6, with D tentatively TRBD1 (5 bases). The CDR3 is made up of 14 amino acids. The V and J ends lost 3 bases and 7 bases respectively, with 11 bases between them. In germline, CDR1 is SGHDT, CDR2 YYEEEE. In DNA, the CDR3 is TGTGCCAGCAGCTGGAGGGACGGAAATTCACCCCTCCACTTT. This translates into CASSWRDGNSPLHF.

The rearrangement links TRBV2 to TRBJ1-6; 9 nucleotides agree with TRBD1. The CDR3 extends over 14 amino acids. From germline, CDR1 is SNHLY and CDR2 FYNNEI. Losses at the gene ends were 3 bases for V and 10 bases for J; bases not matched to a gene: 4. The CDR3 coding sequence is TGTGCCAGCAGTGACGGGACAGGGCTATCACCCCTCCACTTT. It specifies CASSDGTGLSPLHF.

This clone appeared a few times. This sequence joins TRBV6-5 and TRBJ2-7; 7 bases line up with TRBD1. Germline CDR1 is MNHEY and CDR2 is SVGAGI. The CDR3 is made up of 12 amino acids. V was pared by 8 bases and J by 3 bases, with 4 bases of the junction left unmatched. This chain's CDR3 is CASGDSYYEQYF. CDR3 in DNA: TGTGCCAGCGGGGACAGCTACTACGAGCAGTACTTC.

The rearrangement joins TRBV5-1 to TRBJ1-1, with D possibly being TRBD1 (5 bases). Germline assignment: CDR1 SGHRS and CDR2 YFSETQ. This CDR3 region has 19 residues. Trimming cost V 3 bases and J 0 bases, with 24 bases left between them. The CDR3 spells CASSSTREESLIMNTEAFF. Here the CDR3 DNA reads TGCGCCAGCAGCTCTACCAGGGAGGAGAGCCTAATCATGAACACTGAAGCTTTCTTT.

The chain employs TRBV12-5 and TRBJ2-2; D ambiguous. There are 15 residues in the CDR3. Trimming removed 3 bases at V and 1 base at J, with 9 bases between. Per the germline V gene, CDR1 is LGHNT and CDR2 is FRNRAP. The DNA of the CDR3 is TGTGCTAGTGGTTTAGGTAGAGGGAACACCGGGGAGCTGTTTTTT. It specifies CASGLGRGNTGELFF.

There are a few counts of this clone. The rearrangement joins TRBV10-3 to TRBJ2-5, with unresolved D. The V gene's germline CDR1 is ENHRY and CDR2 SYGVKD. V was clipped by 4 bases and J by 5 bases, with 11 bases between them. The CDR3 sequence is 13 residues long. CDR3 DNA: TGTGCCATCAGTGGGAAGGGTCTGGAGACCCAGTACTTC. This encodes CAISGKGLETQYF.

The rearrangement joins TRBV7-9 to TRBJ1-2; D is unclear. CDR1 SEHNR and CDR2 FQNEAQ come from the germline V gene (reference sequence). The CDR3 loop spans 14 amino acids. Trimming removed 1 base from V and 3 bases from J, with 9 bases in between. The CDR3 region has the DNA TGTGCCAGCAGCTTAGACGGTAATGACTATGGCTACACCTTC. Its protein is CASSLDGNDYGYTF.

The chain is built from TRBV7-3 and TRBJ2-1; no definite D call. Germline V gene lookup returns CDR1 SGHTA and CDR2 FQGTGA. Trimming cost V 2 bases and J 12 bases, with 20 bases left between them. The CDR3 totals 15 residues. The CDR3 here is CASSLAPIYNEWQFF. The DNA for the CDR3 is TGTGCCAGCAGCTTAGCCCCAATCTACAATGAGTGGCAGTTCTTC.

This clone was counted between two and nine times. The V gene is TRBV30, the J gene TRBJ2-7; D possibly corresponds to TRBD1 (6 bases). Trimming pared 7 bases from V and 1 base from J, leaving 20 bases between. CDR1 GTSNPN and CDR2 SVGIG come from the germline V gene (reference sequence). The CDR3 covers 15 residues. CDR3 coding DNA: TGTGCCTTGGAAAATAAGGGGGAAGGGTCCTACGAGCAGTACTTC. Its protein is CALENKGEGSYEQYF. The full variable domain, rest sourced from reference TRBV30 and TRBJ2-7, is SQTIHQWPATLVQPVGSPLSLECTVEGTSNPNLYWYRQAAGRGLQLLFYSVGIGQISSEVPQNLSASRPQDRQFILSSKKLLLSDSGFYLCALENKGEGSYEQYFGPGTRLTVT.

The chain recombines TRBV29-1 with TRBJ1-2, with D unresolved. With 5 bases removed from V and 3 bases from J, the gap between germline ends came to 13 bases. CDR1 SQVTM and CDR2 ANQGSEA come from the germline V gene. This CDR3 contains 13 residues. CDR3: CSVYNGDHYGYTF. The CDR3 bases are TGCAGCGTTTATAATGGGGATCACTATGGCTACACCTTC.

V is TRBV30 and J is TRBJ2-7, with 9 bases aligning to TRBD2. The CDR3 contains 13 residues. J was trimmed by 6 bases and V by 2 bases; bases with no gene match: 5. The germline V gene has CDR1 GTSNPN and CDR2 SVGIG (reference sequence). This chain's CDR3 is CAWSLVAGAEQYF. CDR3 DNA: TGTGCCTGGAGTCTGGTAGCGGGGGCCGAGCAGTACTTC.

This chain uses TRBV5-1 with TRBJ2-7, with D perhaps TRBD1 or TRBD2 (5 bases each). This CDR3 region has 13 residues. CDR1 and CDR2 (germline): SGHRS, YFSETQ. Trimming removed 2 bases from V and 2 bases from J, with 8 bases in between. In DNA form, the CDR3 reads TGCGCCAGCAGCTTCGGGACCACCTACGAGCAGTACTTC. It specifies CASSFGTTYEQYF.

This clone was seen a handful of times. The chain employs TRBV6-5 and TRBJ1-1; 7 nucleotides agree with TRBD1. J gave up 0 bases and V 2 bases, and 3 bases lay outside the gene matches. The CDR3 loop spans 15 amino acids. Germline V gene data show CDR1 as MNHEY and CDR2 as SVGAGI. The CDR3 DNA follows: TGTGCCAGCAGTTACCACACAGGGGTGAACACTGAAGCTTTCTTT. It is translated as CASSYHTGVNTEAFF.

This chain links TRBV30 with TRBJ1-5, with D tentatively TRBD1 (5 bases). CDR3 size: 13 residues. CDR1 GTSNPN and CDR2 SVGIG come from the germline V gene (reference sequence). Trimming shortened V by 4 bases and J by 2 bases, and 9 bases separated the two germline ends. CDR3 DNA: TGTGCCTGGAACGTGGGGGGCAATCAGCCCCAGCATTTT. Its protein is CAWNVGGNQPQHF.

In its sample, this clone was seen a few times. The chain employs TRBV12-5 and TRBJ2-1, with D perhaps TRBD2 (6 bases). The CDR3 totals 13 residues. CDR1 is LGHNT and CDR2 is FRNRAP in the germline V gene. Trimming took off 4 bases at V and 8 bases at J, with 12 bases between the two ends. CDR3 region: CASGWDFLDEQFF. DNA for the CDR3: TGTGCTAGTGGTTGGGACTTCCTAGATGAGCAGTTCTTC.

This clone showed up just a few times. The chain carries TRBV7-9 and TRBJ1-4; D uncertain. CDR3 length equals 16 residues. Germline V gene lookup returns CDR1 SEHNR and CDR2 FQNEAQ (reference sequence). V lost 5 bases and J lost 0, with 13 bases in between. The CDR3 reads CASSDRSEATNEKLFF. CDR3 nucleotide sequence: TGTGCCAGCAGCGATCGATCAGAGGCAACTAATGAAAAACTGTTTTTT.

V and J are TRBV6-5 and TRBJ2-5, with 7 bases lining up with TRBD1. The germline V gene encodes CDR1 MNHEY and CDR2 SVGAGI. CDR3 length: 15 residues. V dropped 5 bases and J dropped 4; count of bases not matched to a gene: 10. Here the CDR3 reads CASSMTTGVGETQYF. CDR3 DNA: TGTGCCAGCAGTATGACAACAGGGGTTGGAGAGACCCAGTACTTC.

J is TRBJ2-7 and V is TRBV11-2; D perhaps matches TRBD1 (6 bases). V lost 5 bases to trimming and J lost 0 bases, with 11 bases between them. The CDR3 length is 14 residues. In germline, CDR1 is SGHAT, CDR2 FQNNGV. The CDR3 here is CASSKRDTSYEQYF. The CDR3 bases are TGTGCCAGCAGCAAAAGGGACACCTCCTACGAGCAGTACTTC.

This clone has just a few counts. J is TRBJ2-5 and V is TRBV2, with TRBD2 matching 7 bases. The ends lost 0 bases at V and 2 bases at J; junction bases unmatched: 3. The CDR3 is made up of 15 amino acids. The germline V gene has CDR1 SNHLY and CDR2 FYNNEI. CDR3 sequence: CASSEARTSQETQYF. The CDR3 DNA reads as TGTGCCAGCAGTGAAGCCCGGACTAGTCAAGAGACCCAGTACTTC.